This TCR beta chain was sequenced during a study of blood T cell repertoires in COVID-19. Across the whole study: COVID-19 samples collected from the United States, Italy and Spain covered acute and convalescent phases. The cDNA or gDNA used as material had been derived from T cells, B-cell-depleted T cells, or PBMCs.

Authors' analysis steps: For nucleated cells, counts were estimated from reference gene primer amplification. Libraries were prepared by immunoSEQ multiplex PCR; TCRdb keeps only in-frame clonotypes and omits some of them. The V and J calls and the clone size are those of that table, but D and trimming were determined from the DNA. The sample yields roughly 250,000 clones, 65% to 85% seen once. Germline CDR1 and CDR2: MGHRA and YSYEKL. Trimming shortened V by 1 base and J by 4 bases, and 17 bases separated the two germline ends. The CDR3 consists of 17 residues. The gene calls are TRBV4-1 and TRBJ1-5; tentatively, D is TRBD1 (5 bases). The sequencing input was peripheral blood. The TCR sequence derives from a woman aged 40-49 years who had recovered from COVID-19. CDR3 nucleotides: TGCGCCAGCAGCCAAGTGGTGGCAAGGGGCCTAAATCAGCCCCAGCATTTT. Translating it yields CASSQVVARGLNQPQHF.